Below, 5 T cell receptor beta chains from the same sample are listed, as sequenced in a study of CD8 T cells in ankylosing spondylitis. TCRdb reprocessed the 5' RACE reads with MiXCR, giving one entry per CDR3 protein. The sample carries around 490,000 distinct CDR3 sequences, over 4% recorded once. Findings and limits, study-wide: Ankylosing spondylitis blood appeared to be characterized by a TCR beta motif of roughly eight highly homologous variants.

The antigens of these receptors remain unknown. Sample: blood, either unsorted or a sorted T cell fraction (not recorded which). The receptors were gathered from a male donor with ankylosing spondylitis.

Many counts were recorded for this clonotype. The J gene is TRBJ1-2, the V gene TRBV20-1, with D uncertain. Trimming cost V 3 bases and J 5 bases, with 4 bases left between them. The CDR3 sequence is 10 residues long. The germline CDR1 and CDR2 sequences are DFQATT and SNEGSKA (reference sequence). The CDR3 bases are TGCAGTGCTAGTCTATATGGCTACACCTTC. Protein: CSASLYGYTF.

In this sample, this clonotype turned up many times. The J gene is TRBJ2-1, the V gene TRBV6-2 or TRBV6-3; 8 nucleotides line up with TRBD2. V dropped 6 bases and J dropped 3; count of bases not matched to a gene: 10. Germline V CDR1 and CDR2: MNHEY, SVGEGT. There are 16 residues in the CDR3. The CDR3 loop reads CASRTVLAGRYNEQFF. DNA for the CDR3: TGTGCCAGCAGAACCGTCCTAGCGGGCCGCTACAATGAGCAGTTCTTC.

This clonotype was seen ten or more times. The chain carries TRBV27 and TRBJ2-1; D gene ambiguous. The CDR3 is 16 amino acids. V lost 5 bases and J 0 bases, leaving 14 bases between the germline ends. CDR1 MNHEY and CDR2 SMNVEV come from the germline V gene (reference sequence). The CDR3 DNA is TGTGCCAGCAGTCTCAGACTCATGAGCTCCTACAATGAGCAGTTCTTC. Amino acids: CASSLRLMSSYNEQFF.

This clonotype was seen many times. DNA of the CDR3: TGTGCCAGCAGCGCAATCGGGGGGGCGCAGGACTACACCTTC. This codes for CASSAIGGAQDYTF. This chain connects TRBV7-2 to TRBJ1-2, with D tentatively TRBD1 (6 bases). This CDR3 contains 14 residues. CDR1 SGHTA and CDR2 FQGNSA come from the germline V gene. V was shortened by 5 bases and J by 10 bases, with 20 bases between the two germline ends.

The gene calls are TRBV5-1 and TRBJ2-3, with D maybe TRBD2 (7 bases). Per germline, CDR1 SGHRS and CDR2 YFSETQ. V lost 0 bases and J lost 5, with 13 bases in between. The CDR3 spans 15 residues. Here the CDR3 reads CASSLAGGGGDTQYF. The CDR3 DNA is TGCGCCAGCAGCTTGGCTGGGGGGGGCGGAGATACGCAGTATTTT.